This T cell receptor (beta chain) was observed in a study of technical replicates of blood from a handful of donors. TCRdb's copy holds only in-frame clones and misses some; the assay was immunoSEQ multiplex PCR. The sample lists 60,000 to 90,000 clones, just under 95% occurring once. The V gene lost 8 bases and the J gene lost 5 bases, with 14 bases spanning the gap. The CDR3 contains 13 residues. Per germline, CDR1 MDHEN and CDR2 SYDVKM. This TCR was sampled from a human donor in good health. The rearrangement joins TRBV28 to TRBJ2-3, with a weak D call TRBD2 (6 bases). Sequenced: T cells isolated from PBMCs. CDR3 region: CASGTWGEDTQYF. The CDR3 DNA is TGTGCCAGCGGGACCTGGGGGGAAGATACGCAGTATTTT.